This T cell receptor (beta chain) came from a study of response to subunit inactivated influenza vaccine. V lost 6 bases, J lost 5 bases, and 11 bases lay in between. This CDR3 is built from 12 residues. CDR1 and CDR2 (germline): ENHRY, SYGVKD. This clonotype was detected ten times or more. TCRdb analysed the RT-PCR reads with MiXCR anew, one entry per CDR3 protein. The sample gives 860,000 or so distinct CDR3 sequences, less than 25% of which show up once; more than 8.5% is in the top ten. This sequence was found in a middle-aged man who received an inactivated influenza vaccine. Here the sequenced sample was PBMCs from blood, taken 5 to 6 days after vaccination. The V gene is TRBV10-3, the J gene TRBJ2-7; tentatively, D is TRBD2 (6 bases). The DNA for the CDR3 is TGTGCCATCAGCCGACAGCGGGACGAGCAGTACTTC. Residues: CAISRQRDEQYF.